The 29 T cell receptor beta chains listed next were all sequenced from one sample in a study of cytomegalovirus exposure and HLA in healthy donors. PCR used 60 Vbeta primers and 13 Jbeta primers. Generated by immunoSEQ multiplex PCR, the TCRdb table keeps only in-frame clones and is missing some. The sample includes around 150,000 clones, more than 75% seen only once; the top ten take about 2%. The sequenced sample was PBMCs. Receptor source: a man between 18 and 35 years old in good health and CMV-seropositive.

The genes are TRBV6-5 and TRBJ1-1; D may be TRBD1 (6 bases). Germline V gene data show CDR1 as MNHEY and CDR2 as SVGAGI. This CDR3 has 13 residues. The V end lost 6 bases, the J end lost 7 bases, and 15 bases lay between the germline ends. This chain's CDR3 is CASSQAGAGEAFF. The CDR3 DNA sequence: TGTGCCAGCAGCCAGGCGGGGGCCGGTGAAGCTTTCTTT.

The rearrangement joins TRBV30 to TRBJ2-1, with 11 bases lining up with TRBD2. Unmatched junction bases numbered 5, after V lost 3 bases and J lost 4 bases. From germline, CDR1 is GTSNPN and CDR2 SVGIG (reference sequence). This CDR3 contains 15 residues. The CDR3, as DNA: TGTGCCTGGAGCAAGCTAGCGGGGGGATACAATGAGCAGTTCTTC. Its translation is CAWSKLAGGYNEQFF.

DNA for the CDR3: TGTGCCAGCAGCGGGACAGGGGGCACCGGGGAGCTGTTTTTT. Its protein is CASSGTGGTGELFF. The chain recombines TRBV6-5 with TRBJ2-2, with TRBD1 identical over 11 bases. Germline V gives CDR1 MNHEY, CDR2 SVGAGI. V was pared by 6 bases and J by 4 bases, with 1 base of the junction left unmatched. CDR3 length: 14 residues.

This sequence joins TRBV29-1 and TRBJ1-2, with unresolved D. The V gene's germline CDR1 is SQVTM and CDR2 ANQGSEA. Trimming removed 5 bases from V and 6 bases from J, with 10 bases in between. CDR3 length: 11 amino acids. CDR3 sequence: CSVPRGDGYTF. DNA for the CDR3: TGCAGCGTTCCGCGGGGTGATGGCTACACCTTC.

The chain uses TRBV25-1 and TRBJ2-2; a weak D match, TRBD1 (6 bases). Trimming removed 7 bases from V and 1 base from J, with 13 bases in between. The CDR3 has 15 amino acids. Germline assignment: CDR1 MGHDK and CDR2 SYGVNS. CDR3 bases: TGTGCCAGCACCAAATCCAGGGGGAACACCGGGGAGCTGTTTTTT. Its translation is CASTKSRGNTGELFF.

V and J are TRBV11-1 and TRBJ1-1; 7 bases are a match to TRBD1. Germline values: CDR1 SGHAT, CDR2 FQDESV (reference sequence). The CDR3 covers 13 residues. With 6 bases clipped from V and 5 bases from J, the junction kept 6 bases outside the gene matches. The CDR3 sequence: CASSGQAITEAFF. The CDR3 DNA follows: TGTGCCAGCAGTGGACAGGCGATAACTGAAGCTTTCTTT.

This clone has just one count. The V call is TRBV9, the J call TRBJ2-3; the D gene is possibly TRBD2 (6 bases). The germline gives CDR1 SGDLS, CDR2 YYNGEE. The CDR3 runs to 15 residues. The V and J ends lost 4 bases and 2 bases respectively, with 14 bases between them. The CDR3 DNA reads as TGTGCCAGCAGCCCGGCGGGGCGGATCACAGATACGCAGTATTTT. Translated: CASSPAGRITDTQYF.

This clone was observed a single time. This rearrangement joins TRBV2 to TRBJ2-5, with TRBD2 matching over 12 bases. The closer fit of TRBJ2-7 to the DNA end suggests the J call may be wrong. The CDR3 covers 14 residues. Germline V gene sequence: CDR1 SNHLY, CDR2 FYNNEI. For the CDR3, the DNA is TGTGCCAGCAGTGAAGGGACTAGCGGGGTCGAGCAGTACTTC. This codes for CASSEGTSGVEQYF.

This clone appeared once. The chain carries TRBV11-1 and TRBJ2-7, with 11 bases lining up with TRBD1. The CDR3 is 15 residues long. J gave up 5 bases and V 3 bases, and 6 bases lay outside the gene matches. CDR1 is SGHAT, CDR2 FQDESV, per germline (reference sequence). Written as DNA, the CDR3 is TGTGCCAGCAGCTTTCCCGGACAGGGGGCCCACGAGCAGTACTTC. Protein: CASSFPGQGAHEQYF.

J is TRBJ1-1 and V is TRBV7-9, with a weak D call TRBD1 (6 bases). The germline V and J ends were trimmed by 11 bases and 3 bases, with 7 bases remaining between them. The CDR3 is 10 residues long. Per germline, CDR1 SEHNR and CDR2 FQNEAQ (reference sequence). CDR3 sequence reads: CAPGDTEAFF. CDR3 nucleotides: TGTGCCCCAGGGGACACTGAAGCTTTCTTT.

The genes are TRBV29-1 and TRBJ2-2; 7 bases are shared with TRBD1. Germline V CDR1 and CDR2: SQVTM, ANQGSEA. The CDR3 runs to 14 residues. V trimming: 7 bases; J trimming: 3 bases; junction bases outside the gene matches: 8. The CDR3 sequence is CSAKGGADTGELFF. The DNA of the CDR3 is TGCAGCGCAAAAGGGGGCGCGGACACCGGGGAGCTGTTTTTT.

V usage is TRBV30 and J usage is TRBJ2-2, with D tentatively TRBD2 (5 bases). The CDR3 is 14 residues long. Trimming removed 3 bases from V and 0 bases from J, with 8 bases in between. The germline gives CDR1 GTSNPN, CDR2 SVGIG (reference sequence). The CDR3 DNA is TGTGCCTGGAGGACGGGGTCGAACACCGGGGAGCTGTTTTTT. As protein: CAWRTGSNTGELFF.

The genes are TRBV7-2 and TRBJ2-1, with D tentatively TRBD2 (7 bases). V lost 1 base, J lost 10 bases, and 14 bases lay in between. The CDR3 is made up of 14 amino acids. Germline V gives CDR1 SGHTA, CDR2 FQGNSA. In DNA form, the CDR3 reads TGTGCCAGCAGCTTAGATGGCGGGGGCCGGGAGCAGTTCTTC. Its translation: CASSLDGGGREQFF.

The V and J genes are TRBV4-2 and TRBJ1-5, with 7 bases identical to TRBD1. The V gene end was trimmed by 0 bases and the J gene end by 0 bases; junction bases not matched to a gene: 8. The length of the CDR3 is 18 residues. Germline CDR1 reads LGHNA; CDR2 reads YNFKEQ. The CDR3 region is CASSQDPGTAYSNQPQHF. As DNA, the CDR3 is TGTGCCAGCAGCCAAGACCCCGGGACAGCCTATAGCAATCAGCCCCAGCATTTT.

CDR3 nucleotides: TGTGCCACGGGAGGCAATCAGCCCCAGCATTTT. This sequence encodes CATGGNQPQHF. J is TRBJ1-5 and V is TRBV6-1; no clear D. In germline, CDR1 is MNHNS, CDR2 SASEGT. V dropped 10 bases and J dropped 2 bases, with 6 bases sitting between them. The CDR3 loop spans 11 amino acids.

This chain joins TRBV4-1 and TRBJ1-2; 8 positions match TRBD1. V was pared by 3 bases and J by 1 base, with 10 bases of the junction left unmatched. The CDR3 loop spans 17 amino acids. Germline V gene lookup returns CDR1 MGHRA and CDR2 YSYEKL. The CDR3 here is CASSQADRGDNNYGYTF. CDR3 DNA sequence: TGCGCCAGCAGCCAGGCTGACAGGGGCGATAATAACTATGGCTACACCTTC.

The rearrangement joins TRBV9 to TRBJ2-2; a possible D gene is TRBD2 (5 bases). Trimming took off 2 bases at V and 3 bases at J, with 20 bases between the two ends. Germline loops: CDR1 SGDLS, CDR2 YYNGEE. The CDR3 contains 18 residues. In DNA form, the CDR3 reads TGTGCCAGCAGCGTCAAAGGCGCGGGTGGGTTTTACACCGGGGAGCTGTTTTTT. Translation gives CASSVKGAGGFYTGELFF.

The V and J genes are TRBV5-5 and TRBJ2-2; D might be TRBD1 (5 bases). The CDR3 has 15 residues. Germline CDR1 reads SGHKS; CDR2 reads YYEKEE (reference sequence). V was cut by 2 bases and J by 3 bases, with 11 bases left in between. The CDR3 here is CASSLFRVDTGELFF. The CDR3 DNA reads TGTGCCAGCAGCTTATTCAGGGTGGACACCGGGGAGCTGTTTTTT.

The CDR3 loop reads CASSQRTGLQETQYF. The CDR3 region has the DNA TGTGCCAGCAGCCAAAGGACAGGGTTACAAGAGACCCAGTACTTC. The rearrangement joins TRBV5-4 to TRBJ2-5, with TRBD1 matching over 8 bases. Germline trimming cut 4 bases from V and 2 bases from J; bases unmatched to any gene: 7. Germline CDR1 SGHNT, CDR2 YYREEE (reference sequence). The CDR3 is 15 amino acids.

This sequence joins TRBV7-9 and TRBJ2-3; D is unclear. The germline CDR1 and CDR2 sequences are SEHNR and FQNEAQ (reference sequence). V was shortened by 5 bases and J by 1 base, with 16 bases between the two germline ends. This CDR3 is 16 amino acids long. The CDR3 sequence is CASSPHHTSGTDTQYF. CDR3 coding DNA: TGTGCCAGCAGCCCGCACCATACCTCGGGCACAGATACGCAGTATTTT.

The chain employs TRBV27 and TRBJ2-1; maybe TRBD2 (7 bases). V lost 4 bases, J lost 14 bases, and 18 bases lay in between. The CDR3 loop spans 13 amino acids. CDR1 and CDR2 from the germline V gene are MNHEY and SMNVEV (reference sequence). The CDR3 spells CASSSSSTGGEFF. CDR3 coding DNA: TGTGCCAGCAGTTCTTCTTCAACGGGGGGCGAGTTCTTC.

The gene calls are TRBV2 and TRBJ2-2; 7 nucleotides match TRBD1. The V segment lost 6 bases and the J segment 7 bases; nucleotides outside the gene matches: 5. CDR1 is SNHLY, CDR2 FYNNEI, per germline. This CDR3 has 13 residues. The CDR3 DNA follows: TGTGCCAGCAGACAGGGGCGCGGCGGGGAGCTGTTTTTT. Protein product: CASRQGRGGELFF.

The rearrangement uses TRBV27 and TRBJ1-1, with no clear D. Trimming removed 6 bases from V and 1 base from J, with 12 bases in between. Germline CDR1 MNHEY, CDR2 SMNVEV (reference sequence). This CDR3 comprises 14 residues. CDR3 residues: CASSLGTPNTEAFF. The CDR3 bases are TGTGCCAGCAGCCTTGGCACCCCGAACACTGAAGCTTTCTTT.

This clone has a single count. The genes are TRBV20-1 and TRBJ1-1; no clear D. The V and J ends lost 6 bases and 7 bases respectively, with 12 bases between them. This CDR3 spans 11 amino acids. From germline, CDR1 is DFQATT and CDR2 SNEGSKA (reference sequence). DNA of the CDR3: TGCAGTGCCCATGGGAGCAATGAAGCTTTCTTT. Translated: CSAHGSNEAFF.

This clone showed up just a few times. This sequence joins TRBV4-1 and TRBJ2-1; a possible D gene is TRBD2 (6 bases). CDR3 length: 15 amino acids. CDR1 and CDR2 from the germline V gene are MGHRA and YSYEKL. V dropped 4 bases and J dropped 4 bases, with 14 bases sitting between them. The CDR3 sequence is CASSPEDGGYNEQFF. The CDR3 nucleotides are TGCGCCAGCAGCCCCGAAGACGGGGGATACAATGAGCAGTTCTTC.

This rearrangement joins TRBV27 to TRBJ1-5; 10 bases are shared with TRBD1. V trimming: 2 bases; J trimming: 7 bases; junction bases outside the gene matches: 8. Germline values: CDR1 MNHEY, CDR2 SMNVEV (reference sequence). This CDR3 is 16 amino acids long. CDR3 sequence (DNA): TGTGCCAGCAGTTTAGGGAGACAGGGGGCCATCCAGCCCCAGCATTTT. Amino acid sequence: CASSLGRQGAIQPQHF.

The chain has TRBV5-4 and TRBJ1-6, with TRBD1 matching 10 bases. The CDR3 loop spans 14 amino acids. After removal of 4 bases from V and 10 bases from J, the junction contained 5 bases not matched to a gene. The germline V gene has CDR1 SGHNT and CDR2 YYREEE (reference sequence). This chain's CDR3 is CASSPVGQGSPLHF. The CDR3 DNA is TGTGCCAGCAGCCCGGTGGGACAGGGGTCACCCCTCCACTTT.

V is TRBV6-6 and J is TRBJ2-2, with D possibly TRBD1 on 6 matching bases. V was clipped by 4 bases and J by 5 bases, with 8 bases between them. CDR1 is MNHNY, CDR2 SVGAGI, per germline (reference sequence). The CDR3 covers 13 residues. DNA of the CDR3: TGTGCCAGCAGTTGGACAGCTACCGGGGAGCTGTTTTTT. Encoded protein: CASSWTATGELFF.

This clone was recorded a few times. The chain joins TRBV10-3 to TRBJ2-3, with a tentative D call TRBD2 (7 bases). Germline V gene sequence: CDR1 ENHRY, CDR2 SYGVKD. The CDR3 runs to 15 residues. V was trimmed by 3 bases and J by 0 bases, leaving 10 bases between them. CDR3 sequence: CAISEGGASTDTQYF. The CDR3 DNA reads TGTGCCATCAGTGAAGGGGGGGCTAGCACAGATACGCAGTATTTT.